These 13 T cell receptor beta chains originate from one sample sequenced in a study of OX40 agonist ivuxolimab in advanced cancers. Library construction relied on the immunoSEQ multiplex PCR assay. TCRdb mirrors the immuneACCESS table, restricted to in-frame sequences. Some clones are absent from its copies; in checked studies, under half trace to an unresolved V gene, and the reason for the others is unknown. The sample contains about 50,000 clones, around nine tenths of them found a single time. Approximately 6.6% of the sample belongs to the ten largest clones. Sample: CD4+ or CD8+ T cells sorted from blood, taken in a trial of the OX40 agonist ivuxolimab. All receptors derive from an adult with an advanced solid tumor such as melanoma, head and neck, liver or kidney cancer.

DNA for the CDR3: TGTGCCAGCAGCTTAAGGAGGGGCTATGGCTACACCTTC. This translates into CASSLRRGYGYTF. The chain couples TRBV11-1 to TRBJ1-2, with D tentatively TRBD1 (5 bases). The germline V gene encodes CDR1 SGHAT and CDR2 FQDESV (reference sequence). This CDR3 spans 13 amino acids. V lost 2 bases to trimming and J lost 4 bases, with 8 bases between them.

This rearrangement joins TRBV18 to TRBJ2-3; a possible D gene is TRBD1 (5 bases). V was clipped by 3 bases and J by 4 bases, with 11 bases between them. CDR1 KGHSH and CDR2 LQKENI come from the germline V gene. The CDR3 covers 14 residues. The CDR3 DNA is TGTGCCAGCTCACCGGAGAAGGGGCCAGATACGCAGTATTTT. It is translated as CASSPEKGPDTQYF.

This clone was counted a single time. The chain couples TRBV19 to TRBJ2-7, with 9 bases identical to TRBD1. The germline CDR1 and CDR2 sequences are LNHDA and SQIVND (reference sequence). The CDR3 consists of 14 residues. Losses at the gene ends were 6 bases for V and 4 bases for J; bases not matched to a gene: 7. The CDR3 reads CASSPGTGQYEQYF. CDR3 DNA: TGTGCCAGTAGCCCAGGGACAGGGCAATACGAGCAGTACTTC. The full variable domain, in which reference TRBV19 and TRBJ2-7 provide the parts outside the CDR3, is DGGITQSPKYLFRKEGQNVTLSCEQNLNHDAMYWYRQDPGQGLRLIYYSQIVNDFQKGDIAEGYSVSREKKESFPLTVTSAQKNPTAFYLCASSPGTGQYEQYFGPGTRLTVT.

The chain carries TRBV18 and TRBJ1-2; 7 nucleotides align to TRBD1. The germline gives CDR1 KGHSH, CDR2 LQKENI. V shed 3 bases and J 5 bases; nucleotides not matched to a gene: 6. This CDR3 comprises 14 residues. The CDR3 is CASSPGQSDYGYTF. The CDR3 DNA follows: TGTGCCAGCTCACCGGGACAGTCGGATTATGGCTACACCTTC.

The rearrangement links TRBV19 to TRBJ2-2; D is uncertain. Germline V gene lookup returns CDR1 LNHDA and CDR2 SQIVND (reference sequence). V lost 9 bases and J lost 0, with 8 bases in between. This CDR3 contains 13 residues. CDR3 loop: CASWSPNTGELFF. CDR3 DNA sequence: TGTGCCAGCTGGAGTCCGAACACCGGGGAGCTGTTTTTT.

The rearrangement uses TRBV10-3 and TRBJ2-5; 8 bases are shared with TRBD1. CDR3 length equals 15 residues. Trimming at V came to 3 bases and at J to 5 bases, leaving 8 bases not matched to a gene. Per germline, CDR1 ENHRY and CDR2 SYGVKD. The CDR3 sequence is CAISEGQGGRETQYF. The CDR3 coding sequence is TGTGCCATCAGTGAAGGACAGGGTGGTAGGGAGACCCAGTACTTC.

The chain links TRBV5-1 to TRBJ2-5; 8 bases align to TRBD1. J gave up 5 bases and V 0 bases, and 6 bases lay outside the gene matches. Germline values: CDR1 SGHRS, CDR2 YFSETQ. The CDR3 sequence is 15 residues long. Written as DNA, the CDR3 is TGCGCCAGCAGCTTGGATGCAGGGGGCTGGGAGACCCAGTACTTC. Its protein is CASSLDAGGWETQYF.

Only one count was recorded for this clone. The chain joins TRBV29-1 to TRBJ2-1, with D unresolved. The V gene lost 5 bases and the J gene lost 7 bases, with 6 bases spanning the gap. The germline CDR1 and CDR2 sequences are SQVTM and ANQGSEA. The CDR3 sequence is 10 residues long. CDR3 protein: CSVLENEQFF. The CDR3 nucleotides read TGCAGCGTTCTAGAGAATGAGCAGTTCTTC.

The rearrangement uses TRBV28 and TRBJ2-3; D call uncertain. CDR3 size: 12 residues. CDR1 and CDR2 (germline): MDHEN, SYDVKM. V was shortened by 4 bases and J by 4 bases, with 6 bases between the two germline ends. CDR3 nucleotides: TGTGCCAGCAGTTCTTTTCCAGATACGCAGTATTTT. As protein: CASSSFPDTQYF.

The chain combines TRBV27 with TRBJ2-1; D ambiguous. V dropped 3 bases and J dropped 7 bases, with 13 bases sitting between them. Germline V gene data show CDR1 as MNHEY and CDR2 as SMNVEV (reference sequence). The CDR3 contains 14 residues. The CDR3: CASSLIPNRNEQFF. In DNA form, the CDR3 reads TGTGCCAGCAGTTTGATCCCTAATCGGAATGAGCAGTTCTTC.

V usage is TRBV11-2 and J usage is TRBJ1-3, with no clear D. Trimming left V 0 bases short and J 0 bases short, with 6 bases between. The CDR3 is 15 residues long. Germline V gives CDR1 SGHAT, CDR2 FQNNGV. The CDR3 spells CASSLESASGNTIYF. The CDR3 DNA is TGTGCCAGCAGCTTAGAGTCCGCCTCTGGAAACACCATATATTTT.

The chain employs TRBV5-1 and TRBJ1-1; 11 nucleotides line up with TRBD1. V lost 7 bases to trimming and J lost 8 bases; unmatched junction nucleotides: 16. Germline V CDR1 and CDR2: SGHRS, YFSETQ. This CDR3 spans 16 amino acids. The CDR3: CASAGLSGTGGEEAFF. The CDR3 DNA reads TGCGCCAGCGCCGGCCTTTCCGGGACAGGGGGAGAGGAAGCTTTCTTT.

V is TRBV28 and J is TRBJ1-1, with D possibly being TRBD1 (5 bases). The CDR3 is 15 amino acids. V dropped 2 bases and J dropped 3 bases, with 13 bases sitting between them. Germline CDR1 is MDHEN and CDR2 is SYDVKM. The CDR3 DNA follows: TGTGCCAGCAGTTTAAGGAACCGAGGGGACACTGAAGCTTTCTTT. Its translation is CASSLRNRGDTEAFF.